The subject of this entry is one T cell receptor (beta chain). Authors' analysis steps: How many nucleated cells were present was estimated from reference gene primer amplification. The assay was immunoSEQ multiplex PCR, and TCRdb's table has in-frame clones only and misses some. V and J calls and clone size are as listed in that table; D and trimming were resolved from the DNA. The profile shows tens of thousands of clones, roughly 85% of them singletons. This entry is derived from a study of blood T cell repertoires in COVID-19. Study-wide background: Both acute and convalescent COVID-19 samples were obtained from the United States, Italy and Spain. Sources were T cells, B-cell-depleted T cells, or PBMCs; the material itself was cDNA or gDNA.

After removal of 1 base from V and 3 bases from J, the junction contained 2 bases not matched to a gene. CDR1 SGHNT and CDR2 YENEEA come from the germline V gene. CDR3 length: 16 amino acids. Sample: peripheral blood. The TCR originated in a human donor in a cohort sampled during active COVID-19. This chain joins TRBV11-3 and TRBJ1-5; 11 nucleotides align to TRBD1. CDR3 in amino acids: CASSLGGQGVNQPQHF. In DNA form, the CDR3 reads TGTGCCAGCAGCTTAGGGGGACAGGGGGTCAATCAGCCCCAGCATTTT.